The 11 T cell receptor beta chains reported below all come from one sample, sequenced in a study of OX40 agonist ivuxolimab in advanced cancers. Library generation was performed with the immunoSEQ multiplex PCR assay. The table was pulled from immuneACCESS by TCRdb, which kept in-frame rearrangements only. Such tables lose some clones; where checked, under half of the loss comes from unresolved V genes, and the rest has no known cause. The sample table records about 82,000 clones; roughly nine tenths of these occur just once. Together, the top ten hold 2.3% of the sample. The source material was CD4+ or CD8+ T cells sorted from blood, sampled in a trial of the OX40 agonist ivuxolimab. Receptors were obtained from an adult with an advanced solid tumor such as melanoma, head and neck, liver or kidney cancer.

V gene TRBV15 combines with J gene TRBJ2-1, with TRBD2 as a possible D gene (6 bases). The CDR3 consists of 17 residues. The germline V gene has CDR1 LNHNV and CDR2 YYDKDF (reference sequence). V lost 0 bases, J lost 0 bases, and 12 bases lay in between. As DNA, the CDR3 is TGTGCCACCAGCAGAGATCCGGGCGGGACCTCCTACAATGAGCAGTTCTTC. Its translation: CATSRDPGGTSYNEQFF.

The chain couples TRBV2 to TRBJ2-3, with D perhaps TRBD1 (6 bases). Germline CDR1 SNHLY, CDR2 FYNNEI. The CDR3 contains 12 residues. Deletions cut 7 bases from V and 5 bases from J, with 10 bases between. CDR3 amino acids: CASNIGGDTQYF. In DNA form, the CDR3 reads TGTGCCAGCAATATAGGGGGAGATACGCAGTATTTT.

This clone has a single count. J is TRBJ2-1 and V is TRBV7-8; a weak D match, TRBD1 (5 bases). Germline CDR1 reads SGHVS; CDR2 reads FQNEAQ. The CDR3 contains 16 residues. V was shortened by 0 bases and J by 0 bases, with 9 bases between the two germline ends. The CDR3 DNA reads TGTGCCAGCAGCTTAGCTGGGGCAAGCTCCTACAATGAGCAGTTCTTC. Encoded protein: CASSLAGASSYNEQFF.

V is TRBV18 and J is TRBJ2-7; D not resolved. The CDR3 spans 15 residues. In germline, CDR1 is KGHSH, CDR2 LQKENI. Trimming removed 6 bases from V and 5 bases from J, with 20 bases in between. The CDR3 reads CASSTPSGTNHEQYF. The CDR3 DNA follows: TGTGCCAGCTCGACCCCTTCCGGCACTAATCACGAGCAGTACTTC.

The chain employs TRBV30 and TRBJ2-7; 7 bases line up with TRBD2. This CDR3 comprises 13 residues. The V gene end was trimmed by 1 base and the J gene end by 4 bases; junction bases not matched to a gene: 4. The germline V gene has CDR1 GTSNPN and CDR2 SVGIG (reference sequence). The CDR3: CAWSGLAPYEQYF. The DNA for the CDR3 is TGTGCCTGGAGTGGACTAGCTCCGTACGAGCAGTACTTC.

This chain uses TRBV30 with TRBJ1-3; tentative D call: TRBD1 (5 bases). Trimming left V 1 base short and J 0 bases short, with 10 bases between. Germline V lookup: CDR1 GTSNPN, CDR2 SVGIG (reference sequence). The CDR3 loop spans 15 amino acids. The CDR3, as DNA: TGTGCCTGGAGTGGACAGCCCGGCTCTGGAAACACCATATATTTT. It encodes CAWSGQPGSGNTIYF.

With regard to this clone: Germline and junction disagree at one end, which may indicate a read error. The chain recombines TRBV7-7 with TRBJ1-1; D gene unclear. Germline V CDR1 and CDR2: SSHAT, FNYEAQ (reference sequence). The CDR3 spans 13 residues. Here the CDR3 reads CASSLKENTEAFF. The CDR3 DNA sequence: TGTGCTAGCAGCTTAAAAGAGAACACTGAAGCTTTCTTT.

This clone was detected only a few times. CDR3 in DNA: TGCGCCAGCAGCTTGGGACAGGGCCTTTATGATACGCAGTATTTT. Amino acids: CASSLGQGLYDTQYF. The V and J genes are TRBV5-1 and TRBJ2-3; 7 bases match TRBD1. This CDR3 has 15 residues. Germline V gene sequence: CDR1 SGHRS, CDR2 YFSETQ. The V and J ends lost 0 bases and 6 bases, in that order; junction bases with no gene match: 7.

J is TRBJ2-1 and V is TRBV6-5; 9 bases fit TRBD2. The trim removed 6 bases at V and 4 bases at J, leaving 4 bases unmatched. The CDR3 contains 14 residues. CDR1 and CDR2 from the germline V gene are MNHEY and SVGAGI. CDR3 sequence (DNA): TGTGCCAGCAGGCTAGCGGGAACTTACAATGAGCAGTTCTTC. Translation gives CASRLAGTYNEQFF.

The rearrangement uses TRBV14 and TRBJ2-7, with D possibly being TRBD2 (5 bases). Germline assignment: CDR1 SGHDN and CDR2 FVKESK. Trimming stripped 3 bases from V and 0 bases from J, with 12 bases between. The CDR3 covers 15 residues. The CDR3 here is CASSHTRRNSYEQYF. CDR3 DNA: TGTGCCAGCAGCCACACACGGAGGAACTCCTACGAGCAGTACTTC.

The V and J genes are TRBV30 and TRBJ1-5; TRBD1 matches at 7 bases. The CDR3 covers 13 residues. Losses at the gene ends were 5 bases for V and 5 bases for J; bases not matched to a gene: 6. Germline CDR1 is GTSNPN and CDR2 is SVGIG (reference sequence). The CDR3 DNA is TGTGCCTGGGGGGGGCAGGGGGATCAGCCCCAGCATTTT. It codes for CAWGGQGDQPQHF.